This TCR beta chain originates from a study of blood T cell repertoires in COVID-19. At the level of the study: The cDNA or gDNA used as material had been derived from T cells, B-cell-depleted T cells, or PBMCs.

Source study methods: Reference gene primer amplification gave nucleated cell count estimates. Generated by immunoSEQ multiplex PCR, the TCRdb table keeps only in-frame clones and is missing some. That table gives V, J and clone size, and the DNA gave D and trimming. The sample holds 150,000 to 200,000 clones, more than 70% seen once. There are 16 residues in the CDR3. The germline gives CDR1 MNHEY, CDR2 SVGEGT. Germline trimming cut 4 bases from V and 6 bases from J; bases unmatched to any gene: 11. The sequence derives from a person between 65 and 79 years old with COVID-19, enrolled during active disease. The chain couples TRBV6-2 or TRBV6-3 to TRBJ1-5; the match to TRBD1 covers 8 bases. The specimen was peripheral blood. CDR3 loop: CASSSPQGAVGQPQHF. In DNA form, the CDR3 reads TGTGCCAGCAGTTCCCCTCAGGGGGCGGTTGGTCAGCCCCAGCATTTT.